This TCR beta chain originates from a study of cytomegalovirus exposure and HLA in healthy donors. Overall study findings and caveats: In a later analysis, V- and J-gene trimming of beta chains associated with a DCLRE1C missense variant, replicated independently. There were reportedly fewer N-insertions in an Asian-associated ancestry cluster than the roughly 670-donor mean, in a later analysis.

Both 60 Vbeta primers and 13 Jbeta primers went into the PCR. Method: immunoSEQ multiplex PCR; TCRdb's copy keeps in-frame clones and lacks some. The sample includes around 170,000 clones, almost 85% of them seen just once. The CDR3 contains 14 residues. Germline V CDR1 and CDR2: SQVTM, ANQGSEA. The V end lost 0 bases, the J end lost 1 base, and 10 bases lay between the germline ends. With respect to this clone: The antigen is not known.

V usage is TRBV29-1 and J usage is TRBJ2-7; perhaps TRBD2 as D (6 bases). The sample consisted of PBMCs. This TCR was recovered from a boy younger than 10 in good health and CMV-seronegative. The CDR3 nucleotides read TGCAGCGTTGAAGAGGGAGGCAAGTCCTACGAGCAGTACTTC. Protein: CSVEEGGKSYEQYF.